Shown below are 20 T cell receptor beta chains from a single sample sequenced in a study of read filtering for tumor transcriptome and immune sequencing. From about 400 ng of RNA, a library with molecular barcoded alpha/delta and beta/gamma adaptors was made. TCRdb re-analysed the reads in MiXCR, keeping a single row per CDR3 protein. The sample has about 39,000 distinct CDR3 sequences, 14% seen once. Material: a population of CD138-negative cells sorted from bone marrow. The origin of the receptors is a donor at least 40 years old with multiple myeloma.

At least ten counts were recorded for this clonotype. This chain connects TRBV12-5 to TRBJ1-5; TRBD1 might be the D (5 bases). This CDR3 contains 14 residues. From germline, CDR1 is LGHNT and CDR2 FRNRAP. The V gene lost 2 bases and the J gene lost 7 bases, with 12 bases spanning the gap. The CDR3 sequence: CASGLLNKGQPQHF. Here the CDR3 DNA reads TGTGCTAGTGGTTTGCTCAACAAGGGGCAGCCCCAGCATTTT.

This clonotype was observed at least ten times. This chain uses TRBV7-8 with TRBJ2-1; 12 bases are shared with TRBD2. Trimming removed 4 bases from V and 8 bases from J; junction bases left unmatched: 15. This CDR3 has 18 residues. Germline V gene lookup returns CDR1 SGHVS and CDR2 FQNEAQ. Here the CDR3 DNA reads TGTGCCAGCAGCTATACTCGTCTAGCGGGAGGGCCGGTTGATGAGCAGTTCTTC. Translating it yields CASSYTRLAGGPVDEQFF.

The sample holds many counts of this clonotype. This chain connects TRBV15 to TRBJ2-7; 11 nucleotides agree with TRBD2. The ends lost 0 bases at V and 2 bases at J; junction bases unmatched: 3. The CDR3 loop spans 16 amino acids. Germline lookup yields CDR1 LNHNV and CDR2 YYDKDF (reference sequence). The CDR3 protein is CATSRDSGLAAYEQYF. CDR3 nucleotides: TGTGCCACCAGCAGAGATTCGGGACTAGCGGCCTACGAGCAGTACTTC.

The rearrangement uses TRBV5-1 and TRBJ1-2; TRBD1 aligns across 7 bases. The CDR3 has 13 amino acids. Trimming removed 3 bases from V and 4 bases from J; junction bases left unmatched: 3. From germline, CDR1 is SGHRS and CDR2 YFSETQ. The CDR3, as DNA: TGCGCCAGCAGCTCGGGACAGAGCTATGGCTACACCTTC. It translates to CASSSGQSYGYTF.

This clonotype occurred a few times. The chain couples TRBV19 to TRBJ2-7, with 7 bases matching TRBD2. This CDR3 spans 13 amino acids. The J segment lost 4 bases and the V segment lost 7 bases, leaving 7 bases of the junction unmatched. CDR1 and CDR2 (germline): LNHDA, SQIVND (reference sequence). CDR3 protein: CASMAVGGYEQYF. The DNA for the CDR3 is TGTGCCAGTATGGCGGTGGGAGGGTACGAGCAGTACTTC.

This clonotype was seen repeatedly, ten times or more. This chain connects TRBV6-5 to TRBJ2-7; no clear D. Germline lookup yields CDR1 MNHEY and CDR2 SVGAGI. V lost 5 bases and J lost 3, with 14 bases in between. This CDR3 spans 14 amino acids. DNA of the CDR3: TGTGCCAGCAGTCCCCGACACGCTCACTACGAGCAGTACTTC. It encodes CASSPRHAHYEQYF.

Ten or more counts support this clonotype. The chain combines TRBV29-1 with TRBJ1-1; D gene unclear. V was trimmed by 7 bases and J by 0 bases, leaving 18 bases between them. The CDR3 loop spans 15 amino acids. In germline, CDR1 is SQVTM, CDR2 ANQGSEA. CDR3 nucleotides: TGCAGCGCCGAAGACCCCCGACGGCTGAACACTGAAGCTTTCTTT. Translated, it gives CSAEDPRRLNTEAFF.

This clonotype was picked up a small number of times. This may stem from a read error, because a much larger clone lies one nucleotide away. The chain couples TRBV20-1 to TRBJ2-3, with D maybe TRBD1 (8 bases). Germline loops: CDR1 DFQATT, CDR2 SNEGSKA (reference sequence). This CDR3 spans 15 amino acids. The CDR3 DNA is TGCAGTGCTAGAGACTACAGGGGGGGCACAGATACGCGGTATTTT. It specifies CSARDYRGGTDTRYF.

In its sample, this clonotype was seen many times. The chain has TRBV5-1 and TRBJ1-5; D uncertain. The V end was cut by 4 bases, the J end by 4 bases, with 9 bases between. The CDR3 length is 13 residues. Germline V gene data show CDR1 as SGHRS and CDR2 as YFSETQ. CDR3 residues: CASSPDGNQPQHF. CDR3 nucleotide sequence: TGCGCCAGCAGCCCAGACGGGAATCAGCCCCAGCATTTT.

This clonotype was seen just once. This CDR3 is missing its conserved last phenylalanine or tryptophan, likely due to a read error. The chain carries TRBV6-2 or TRBV6-3 and TRBJ1-1; D is perhaps TRBD1 (5 bases). The germline CDR1 and CDR2 sequences are MNHEY and SVGEGT. Trimming pared 0 bases from V and 6 bases from J, leaving 14 bases between. The CDR3 consists of 15 residues. The CDR3 protein is CASSYSLAGRSEAFS. The CDR3 DNA follows: TGTGCCAGCAGTTACTCGCTCGCAGGGCGGTCTGAAGCTTTCTCT.

This clonotype was recorded many times. The chain carries TRBV28 and TRBJ1-5; D is perhaps TRBD1 (5 bases). Per the germline V gene, CDR1 is MDHEN and CDR2 is SYDVKM. Trimming stripped 6 bases from V and 3 bases from J, with 9 bases between. The CDR3 spans 13 residues. The CDR3, as DNA: TGTGCCAGCAGAGCAGGGCCCAATCAGCCCCAGCATTTT. This gives the protein CASRAGPNQPQHF.

This clonotype turned up a few times. This may be a read error: a much more frequent sequence differs by one nucleotide. The chain has TRBV7-9 and TRBJ2-3, with 8 bases identical to TRBD1. The CDR3 length is 13 residues. Germline lookup yields CDR1 SEHNR and CDR2 FQNEAQ (reference sequence). The CDR3 is CASSGRGTGTQYF. In DNA, the CDR3 is TGTGCCAGCAGCGGACGGGGGACAGGTACGCAGTATTTT. Looking up the rest from reference TRBV7-9 and TRBJ2-3 gives the full variable domain: DTGVSQNPRHKITKRGQNVTFRCDPISEHNRLYWYRQTLGQGPEFLTYFQNEAQLEKSRLLSDRFSAERPKGSFSTLEIQRTEQGDSAMYLCASSGRGTGTQYFGPGTRLTVL.

This clonotype has at least ten counts. The chain employs TRBV6-6 and TRBJ1-1; the D gene is possibly TRBD1 (6 bases). The CDR3 is 15 amino acids. V was shortened by 6 bases and J by 8 bases, with 22 bases between the two germline ends. Germline V CDR1 and CDR2: MNHNY, SVGAGI (reference sequence). The CDR3, as DNA: TGTGCCAGCAGGGACAGTAGAGGGTCATGGACAGAAGCTTTCTTT. Its protein is CASRDSRGSWTEAFF.

In this sample, this clonotype turned up many times. A read error is possible here, since a much larger clone lies one base away. The chain joins TRBV7-9 to TRBJ2-1, with D perhaps given as TRBD1 or TRBD2 (5 bases each). Germline CDR1 and CDR2: SEHNR and FQNEAQ (reference sequence). The CDR3 spans 12 residues. CDR3 DNA sequence: TGTGCCAGCGGCTTAGGGGCTAGCGAGCAGTTCTTC. The encoded protein is CASGLGASEQFF.

This clonotype occurred many times. Compared with germline, one end of the junction differs, possibly owing to a read error. The rearrangement joins TRBV7-7 to TRBJ2-5; D call uncertain. Germline values: CDR1 SSHAT, CDR2 FNYEAQ (reference sequence). The CDR3 runs to 12 residues. In DNA form, the CDR3 reads TGTGCTAGCAGCTCCTCCCAAGAGACCCAGTACTTC. Its protein product is CASSSSQETQYF.

This clonotype appeared many times. The V and J genes are TRBV7-9 and TRBJ1-1; D is perhaps TRBD1 (6 bases). The CDR3 is 13 amino acids. Germline lookup yields CDR1 SEHNR and CDR2 FQNEAQ (reference sequence). Trimming took off 11 bases at V and 5 bases at J, with 18 bases between the two ends. The CDR3 sequence is CACGGGRGTEAFF. CDR3 sequence (DNA): TGTGCCTGCGGCGGGGGGCGCGGGACTGAAGCTTTCTTT.

Many counts were recorded for this clonotype. The chain links TRBV6-2 or TRBV6-3 to TRBJ2-3, with 10 nucleotides matching TRBD2. In germline, CDR1 is MNHEY, CDR2 SVGEGT. CDR3 size: 15 residues. Losses at the gene ends were 6 bases for V and 5 bases for J; bases not matched to a gene: 8. Here the CDR3 reads CASRPSGGAKDTQYF. CDR3 DNA: TGTGCCAGCAGACCCAGCGGGGGGGCCAAAGATACGCAGTATTTT.

This clonotype was seen ten or more times. The chain employs TRBV29-1 and TRBJ1-5; D unclear. The germline CDR1 and CDR2 sequences are SQVTM and ANQGSEA. CDR3 length equals 13 residues. Trimming removed 4 bases at V and 2 bases at J, with 9 bases between. The DNA of the CDR3 is TGCAGCGTTGCATCGGGAGGCAATCAGCCCCAGCATTTT. Protein sequence: CSVASGGNQPQHF.

This clonotype was seen repeatedly, ten times or more. This sequence joins TRBV20-1 and TRBJ1-5; D is unresolved. The CDR3 extends over 14 amino acids. Trimming left V 5 bases short and J 4 bases short, with 15 bases between. The germline CDR1 and CDR2 sequences are DFQATT and SNEGSKA (reference sequence). CDR3 amino acids: CSAAGSQANQPQHF. The CDR3 nucleotides are TGCAGTGCTGCCGGGTCCCAGGCTAATCAGCCCCAGCATTTT.

This clonotype appeared many times. The chain combines TRBV12-5 with TRBJ2-7; D not resolved. The V gene's germline CDR1 is LGHNT and CDR2 FRNRAP. The CDR3 sequence is 11 residues long. Trimming removed 2 bases at V and 6 bases at J, with 5 bases between. CDR3 DNA sequence: TGTGCTAGTGGTTTGTACGGCGAGCAGTACTTC. Translation gives CASGLYGEQYF. Full variable domain (rest looked up from reference TRBV12-5 and TRBJ2-7): DARVTQTPRHKVTEMGQEVTMRCQPILGHNTVFWYRQTMMQGLELLAYFRNRAPLDDSGMPKDRFSAEMPDATLATLKIQPSEPRDSAVYFCASGLYGEQYFGPGTRLTVT.